This T cell receptor beta chain emerged from a study of T cells in Graves' hyperthyroidism and ophthalmopathy. This clonotype has a handful of counts. What it binds is not known. Hyperthyroidism was newly diagnosed in patients aged 18 to 65 (duration under 2 months). Together with thyroid ultrasound, orbital computed tomography, serum thyroxine and TRAb, clinical symptoms were used for diagnoses. General study results and limits: Peripheral blood also featured most of the thyroid clonotypes expanded above 0.001. Model-based prediction identified ophthalmopathy a median 6.5 months prior to its onset.

The ends were cut back, 6 bases at V and 8 bases at J, with 19 bases in the middle. Germline CDR1 is SNHLY and CDR2 is FYNNEI. CDR3 length: 14 residues. Amplification targeted TCR beta CDR3 regions from RNA transcripts. The HTBI primer set drove a first-round RT-PCR of the TCR CDR3. TCRdb passed the multiplex PCR reads through MiXCR, listing each CDR3 protein once. Of about 96,000 distinct CDR3 sequences listed, over 50% are singletons. This receptor was taken from a woman aged 40 to 50 with Graves' hyperthyroidism. V gene TRBV2 combines with J gene TRBJ1-2; TRBD1 is a possible D gene (5 bases). The material sequenced was blood. CDR3 sequence: CASSFGSGDGGYTF. The CDR3, as DNA: TGTGCCAGCAGCTTCGGGTCCGGGGACGGGGGCTACACCTTC. The full variable domain, rest sourced from reference TRBV2 and TRBJ1-2, is EPEVTQTPSHQVTQMGQEVILRCVPISNHLYFYWYRQILGQKVEFLVSFYNNEISEKSEIFDDQFSVERPDGSNFTLKIRSTKLEDSAMYFCASSFGSGDGGYTFGSGTRLTVV.